What follows is one T cell receptor (beta chain) and its context. Its target is unknown. While the first cohort had fewer than 850 subjects, the donors belonged to the separate validation cohort of over a hundred subjects. The CDR3 sequence is 15 residues long. V shed 0 bases and J 5 bases; nucleotides not matched to a gene: 8. Germline V gene data show CDR1 as SGDLS and CDR2 as YYNGEE. Assay used: immunoSEQ multiplex PCR; TCRdb lists only in-frame clones, some missing. The sample has roughly 280,000 clones, 65% to 90% seen once. This entry comes from a study of cytomegalovirus exposure and HLA in healthy donors. Study background: The approximately 670 first-cohort repertoires and the approximately 110 validation repertoires shared the same platform, a later analysis reported.

Study-wide points: Testing in vitro showed a few CMV-associated chains specific for CMV antigens. Cytomegalovirus association was assigned to approximately 160 TCR beta chains.

The sample consisted of PBMCs. The receptor comes from a woman between 18 and 30 years old in good health and CMV-seronegative. The chain employs TRBV9 and TRBJ2-7; TRBD2 matches at 7 bases. Here the CDR3 reads CASSVGSSGIHEQYF. CDR3 nucleotide sequence: TGTGCCAGCAGCGTAGGGTCGAGCGGGATACACGAGCAGTACTTC.